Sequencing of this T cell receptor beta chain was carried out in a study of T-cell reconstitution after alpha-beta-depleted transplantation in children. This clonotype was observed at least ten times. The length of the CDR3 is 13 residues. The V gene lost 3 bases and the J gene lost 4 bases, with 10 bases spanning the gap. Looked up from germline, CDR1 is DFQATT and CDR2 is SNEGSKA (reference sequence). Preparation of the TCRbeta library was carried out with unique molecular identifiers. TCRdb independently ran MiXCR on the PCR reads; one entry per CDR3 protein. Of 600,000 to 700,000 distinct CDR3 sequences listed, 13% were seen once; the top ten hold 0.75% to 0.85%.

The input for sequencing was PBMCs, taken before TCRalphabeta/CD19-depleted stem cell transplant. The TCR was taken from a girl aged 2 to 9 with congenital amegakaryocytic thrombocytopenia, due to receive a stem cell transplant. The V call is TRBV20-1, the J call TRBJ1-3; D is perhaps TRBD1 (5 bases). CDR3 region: CSARGGQGNTIYF. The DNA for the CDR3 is TGCAGTGCTAGGGGGGGTCAGGGAAACACCATATATTTT.